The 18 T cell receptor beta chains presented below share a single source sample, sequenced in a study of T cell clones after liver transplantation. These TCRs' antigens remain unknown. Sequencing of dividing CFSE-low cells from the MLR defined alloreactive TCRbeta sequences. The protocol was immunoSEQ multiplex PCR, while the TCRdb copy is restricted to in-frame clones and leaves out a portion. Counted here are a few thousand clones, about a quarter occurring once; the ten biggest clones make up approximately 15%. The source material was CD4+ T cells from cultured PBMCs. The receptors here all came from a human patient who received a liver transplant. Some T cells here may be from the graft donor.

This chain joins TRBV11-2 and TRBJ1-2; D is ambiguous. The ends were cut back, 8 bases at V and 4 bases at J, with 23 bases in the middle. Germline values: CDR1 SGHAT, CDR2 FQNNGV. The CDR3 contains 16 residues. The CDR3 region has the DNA TGTGCCAGCCCCTCCCCCGGCCCGGCGGACGGCTATGGCTACACCTTC. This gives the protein CASPSPGPADGYGYTF.

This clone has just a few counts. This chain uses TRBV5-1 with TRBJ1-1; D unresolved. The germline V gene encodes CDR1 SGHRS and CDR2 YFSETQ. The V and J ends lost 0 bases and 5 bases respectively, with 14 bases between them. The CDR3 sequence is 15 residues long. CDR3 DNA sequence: TGCGCCAGCAGCTTGGGGGCCGATCTGCGGACTGAAGCTTTCTTT. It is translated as CASSLGADLRTEAFF.

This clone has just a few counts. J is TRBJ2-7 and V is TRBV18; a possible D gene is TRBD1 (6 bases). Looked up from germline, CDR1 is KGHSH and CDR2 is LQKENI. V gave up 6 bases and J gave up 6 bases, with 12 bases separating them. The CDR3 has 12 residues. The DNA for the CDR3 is TGTGCCAGCTCCCCCACAGGGCTCGAGCAGTACTTC. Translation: CASSPTGLEQYF.

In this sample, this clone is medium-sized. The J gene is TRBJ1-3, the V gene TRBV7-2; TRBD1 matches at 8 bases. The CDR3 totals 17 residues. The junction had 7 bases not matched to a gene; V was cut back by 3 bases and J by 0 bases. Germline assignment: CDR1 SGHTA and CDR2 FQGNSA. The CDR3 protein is CASSFGTGSLSGNTIYF. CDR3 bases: TGTGCCAGCAGCTTCGGGACAGGCTCCCTCTCTGGAAACACCATATATTTT.

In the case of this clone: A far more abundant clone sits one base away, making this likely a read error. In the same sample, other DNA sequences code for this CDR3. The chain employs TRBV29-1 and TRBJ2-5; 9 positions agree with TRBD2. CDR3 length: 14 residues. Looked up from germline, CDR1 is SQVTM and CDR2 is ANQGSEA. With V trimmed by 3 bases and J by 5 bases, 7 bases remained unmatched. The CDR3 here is CSVDGAGGGETQYF. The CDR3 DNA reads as TGCAGCGTTGATGGAGCGGGAGGTGGGGAGACCCAGTACTTC.

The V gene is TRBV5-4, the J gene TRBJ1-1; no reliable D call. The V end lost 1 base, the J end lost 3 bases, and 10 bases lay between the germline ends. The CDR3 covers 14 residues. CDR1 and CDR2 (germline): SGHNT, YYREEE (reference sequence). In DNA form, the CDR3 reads TGTGCCAGCAGCTTGAGAGGTGGGTACACTGAAGCTTTCTTT. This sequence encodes CASSLRGGYTEAFF.

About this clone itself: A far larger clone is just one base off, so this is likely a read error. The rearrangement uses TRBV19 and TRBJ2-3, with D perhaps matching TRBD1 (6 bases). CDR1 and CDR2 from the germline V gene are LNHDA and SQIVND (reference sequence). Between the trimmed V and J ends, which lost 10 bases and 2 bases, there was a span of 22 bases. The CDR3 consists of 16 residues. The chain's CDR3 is CAIRGSGRTYTDTQYF. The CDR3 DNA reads TGTGCCATTAGGGGGTCTGGCAGGACTTACACAGATACGCAGTATTTT.

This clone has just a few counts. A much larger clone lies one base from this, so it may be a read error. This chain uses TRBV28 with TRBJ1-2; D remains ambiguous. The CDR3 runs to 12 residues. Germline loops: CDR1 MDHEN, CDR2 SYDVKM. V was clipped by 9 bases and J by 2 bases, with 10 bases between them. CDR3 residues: CARGSSNYGYTF. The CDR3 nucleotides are TGTGCCAGGGGATCTTCAAACTATGGCTACACCTTC.

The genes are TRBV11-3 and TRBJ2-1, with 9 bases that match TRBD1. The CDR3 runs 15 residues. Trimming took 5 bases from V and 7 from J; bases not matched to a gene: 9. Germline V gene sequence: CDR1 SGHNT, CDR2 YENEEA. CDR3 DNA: TGTGCCAGCAGCGGGACAGGGAGATATGTAAATGAGCAGTTCTTC. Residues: CASSGTGRYVNEQFF.

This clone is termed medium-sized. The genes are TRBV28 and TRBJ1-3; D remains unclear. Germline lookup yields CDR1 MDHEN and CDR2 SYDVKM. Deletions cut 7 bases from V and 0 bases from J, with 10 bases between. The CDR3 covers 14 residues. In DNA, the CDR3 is TGTGCCAGCAACCTACCGGGCTCTGGAAACACCATATATTTT. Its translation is CASNLPGSGNTIYF.

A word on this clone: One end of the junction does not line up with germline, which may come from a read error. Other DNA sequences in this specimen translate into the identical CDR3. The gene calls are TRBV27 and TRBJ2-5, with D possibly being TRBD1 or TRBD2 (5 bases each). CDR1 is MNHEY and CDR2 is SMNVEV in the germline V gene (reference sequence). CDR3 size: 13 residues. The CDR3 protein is CASGRDAGETQYF. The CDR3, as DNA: TGTGCCAGCGGCCGGGACGCCGGAGAGACTCAGTACTTC.

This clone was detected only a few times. The chain's CDR3 is CASSRWDTSGDTQYF. The CDR3 nucleotides are TGTGCCAGCAGTCGCTGGGACACCTCAGGGGATACGCAGTATTTT. The chain combines TRBV9 with TRBJ2-3; D is perhaps TRBD1 (6 bases). Trimming took 5 bases from V and 6 from J, leaving 19 bases between them. The CDR3 length is 15 residues. Per germline, CDR1 SGDLS and CDR2 YYNGEE.

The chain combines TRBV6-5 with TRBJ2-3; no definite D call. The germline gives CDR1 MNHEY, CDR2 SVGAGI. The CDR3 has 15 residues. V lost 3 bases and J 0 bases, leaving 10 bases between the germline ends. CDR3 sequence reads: CASSYRVPSTDTQYF. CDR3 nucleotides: TGTGCCAGCAGTTATCGGGTCCCTAGCACAGATACGCAGTATTTT.

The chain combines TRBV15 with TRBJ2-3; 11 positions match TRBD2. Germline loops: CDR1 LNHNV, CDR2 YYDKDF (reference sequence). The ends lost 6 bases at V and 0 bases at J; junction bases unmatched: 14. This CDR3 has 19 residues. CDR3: CATRKRGTSGGPSTDTQYF. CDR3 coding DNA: TGTGCCACCAGAAAGAGAGGAACTAGCGGGGGTCCAAGCACAGATACGCAGTATTTT.

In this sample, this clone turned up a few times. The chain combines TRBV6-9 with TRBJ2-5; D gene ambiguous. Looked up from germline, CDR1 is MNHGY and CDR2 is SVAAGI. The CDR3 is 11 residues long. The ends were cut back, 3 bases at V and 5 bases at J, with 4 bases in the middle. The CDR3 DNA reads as TGTGCCAGCAGTTACCTGGAGACCCAGTACTTC. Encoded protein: CASSYLETQYF.

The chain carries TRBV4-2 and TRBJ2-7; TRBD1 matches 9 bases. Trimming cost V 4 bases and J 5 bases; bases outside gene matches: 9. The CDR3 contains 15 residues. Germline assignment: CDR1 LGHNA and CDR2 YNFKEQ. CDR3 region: CASSLMDRGGNEQYF. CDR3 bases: TGTGCCAGCAGCCTTATGGACAGGGGTGGGAACGAGCAGTACTTC.

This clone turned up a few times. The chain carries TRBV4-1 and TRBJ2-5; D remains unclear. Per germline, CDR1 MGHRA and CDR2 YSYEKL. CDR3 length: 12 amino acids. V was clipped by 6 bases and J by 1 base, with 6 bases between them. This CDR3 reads CASSGSQETQYF. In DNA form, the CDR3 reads TGCGCCAGCAGTGGCAGCCAAGAGACCCAGTACTTC.

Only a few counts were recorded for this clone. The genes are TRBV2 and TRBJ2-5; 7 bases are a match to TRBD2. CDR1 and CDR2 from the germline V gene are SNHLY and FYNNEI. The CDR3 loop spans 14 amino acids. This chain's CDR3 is CASRTSWRQETQYF. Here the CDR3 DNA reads TGTGCTTCGCGGACTAGTTGGAGACAAGAGACCCAGTACTTC.